This T cell receptor beta chain was recorded in a study of T cell responses to AZD1222 COVID-19 vaccine (dated by TCRdb to about 2021). Describing the broader study: Because spike-specific TCR depth and breadth did not differ between the two schedules, AZD1222 recipients who got a second dose at roughly 4 weeks were pooled with those who got a second dose at roughly 12 weeks. A total of more than 230 trial participants underwent TCR sequencing, of whom under 220 had received two doses of AZD1222 and 26 had received two doses of the MenACWY control vaccine. Trial participants were enrolled into age subgroups of 18-55, 56-69 and 70-plus years, which contained about 150, 28 and 57 TCR-sequenced participants, respectively.

The time point label corresponds to: baseline before first vaccination. Samples from vaccinated people were obtained from the UK trials COV001 and COV002, which included a single-blind randomized controlled phase 2/3 trial of AZD1222 (ChAdOx1 nCoV-19) in healthy adults. Trial participant PBMC samples were collected at day 0 and day 28 after the second dose for TCRbeta chain sequencing. The CDR3 regions of human TCRbeta chains were subjected to immunosequencing. Concerning the study's data processing: TCRs in the repertoires were matched against a reference library of SARS-CoV-2-specific TCRs that had been generated with the MIRA antigen-specificity platform. Breadth was defined as the fraction of unique TCRs that were SARS-CoV-2-associated, and depth was defined as the fraction of total T cells that were SARS-CoV-2-associated. Using the MIRA data, every spike-specific TCR was mapped to the spike region that the TCR reacted to and assigned to either a CD4 or a CD8 class. Log10-transformed breadth and depth values were compared by one-way ANOVA with Sidak's multiple comparisons tests. TCRdb retrieved this table from immuneACCESS and kept in-frame rearrangements only. Not all clones are present; in checked studies, unresolved V genes account for under half, and no reason is known for the remainder. The D gene and trimming were derived from the DNA, and the V and J assignments and clone size from that table. The table for this sample lists approximately 110,000 clones; more than 75% of them were counted only once. The ten biggest clones cover approximately 1.2% of the sample.

Results and caveats for the whole study, not just this receptor: Only six or seven AZD1222 recipients were SARS-CoV-2 seropositive at baseline, limiting conclusions about previously exposed vaccinees. After two AZD1222 doses, spike-specific TCR breadth and depth were significantly higher than at day 0 and than in MenACWY recipients. The whole spike protein was spanned by vaccine-associated CD4 TCRs, and dominant responses were seen in regions 160-218 and 743-854. Most participants were white British and females outnumbered males, and the authors suggested that clonal diversity may have been underestimated. Epitopes outside the regions mutated in the B.1.351 and B.1.1.7 variants were reportedly recognized by nearly half of the unique spike-specific TCRs. The 56-69-year group was small, and its depth increase did not reach significance, likely because of low power. Because no day 14 peak-response samples were available, the repertoires could be characterized only after the peak T cell response.

Spanning cysteine to phenylalanine, the CDR3 consists of 13 amino acids. The CDR3 DNA has 39 bases and is translated from base 1. Trimming removed 2 bases from V and 7 bases from J, leaving 11 bases between the germline ends. The CDR1 and CDR2 encoded by the germline V gene are MNHEY and SVGEGT. This clone was detected once. What antigen it recognizes has not been identified. There are no base qualities to consult, and no much larger clone falls within one base. The rearranged segments are TRBV6-2 or TRBV6-3 and TRBJ1-1; the D gene cannot be named for sure. This clonotype was sampled from an adult in good health. Sequenced material: peripheral blood, taken on day 0 of AZD1222 vaccination. CDR3 loop: CASSYIRAGEAFF. The sequenced DNA is TGTGCCAGCAGTTACATTAGAGCGGGTGAAGCTTTCTTT.